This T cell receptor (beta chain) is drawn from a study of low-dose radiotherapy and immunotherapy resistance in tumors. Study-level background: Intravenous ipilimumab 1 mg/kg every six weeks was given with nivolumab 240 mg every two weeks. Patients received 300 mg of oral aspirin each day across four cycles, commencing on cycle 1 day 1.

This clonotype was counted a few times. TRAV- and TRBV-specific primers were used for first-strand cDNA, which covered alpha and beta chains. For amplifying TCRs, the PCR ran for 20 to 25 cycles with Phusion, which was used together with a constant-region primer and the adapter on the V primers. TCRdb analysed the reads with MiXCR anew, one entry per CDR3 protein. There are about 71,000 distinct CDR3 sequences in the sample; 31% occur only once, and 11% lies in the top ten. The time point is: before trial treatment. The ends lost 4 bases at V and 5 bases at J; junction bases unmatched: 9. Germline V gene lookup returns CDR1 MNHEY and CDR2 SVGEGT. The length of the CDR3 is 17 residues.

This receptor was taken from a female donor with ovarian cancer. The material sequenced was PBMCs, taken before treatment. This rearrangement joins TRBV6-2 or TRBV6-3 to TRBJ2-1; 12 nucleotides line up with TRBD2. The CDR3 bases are TGTGCCAGCAGTTCCGCTAGAGGACTAGCGGGGAACAATGAGCAGTTCTTC. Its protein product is CASSSARGLAGNNEQFF.